This TCR beta chain was recorded in a study of cytomegalovirus exposure and HLA in healthy donors. This PCR relied on a set of 60 Vbeta primers and 13 Jbeta primers. The repertoire was sequenced with immunoSEQ multiplex PCR; TCRdb's copy has only in-frame clones and lacks some. The table lists over 150,000 clones, about four fifths of them singletons. To note about this clone: The antigen is not known.

Study-wide results and caveats: Later work associated roughly 17,000 TCR beta sequences with HLA alleles at 0.05 false discovery rate.

This CDR3 has 15 amino acids. From germline, CDR1 is SNHLY and CDR2 FYNNEI. The trim removed 10 bases at V and 3 bases at J, leaving 9 bases unmatched. Material: PBMCs. This clonotype was obtained from a woman aged 45 to 65 in good health and CMV-seronegative. The chain joins TRBV2 to TRBJ2-3, with 11 bases that match TRBD1. CDR3 nucleotide sequence: TGTGCCACCACGGACAGGGGGCGGTTGACAGATACGCAGTATTTT. Amino acids: CATTDRGRLTDTQYF.